This T cell receptor beta chain was sequenced for a study of CD8 T cells in ankylosing spondylitis. This clonotype has a handful of counts. Its specificity is unknown. Libraries for TCR beta were made by quantitative 5'-RACE with molecular barcodes. TCRdb processed the 5' RACE reads anew with MiXCR; each CDR3 protein has one entry. The table lists about 210,000 distinct CDR3 sequences, around 7.9% of them singletons, with 11% to 15% in the top ten. General observations from the study: With a CD8+ phenotype, disease-linked clones were relatively rare in peripheral blood. Characteristic of ankylosing spondylitis blood, it appeared, was a TCR beta motif comprising roughly 8 highly homologous variants.

This CDR3 contains 13 residues. Trimming left V 5 bases short and J 2 bases short, with 10 bases between. The chain has TRBV12-3 or TRBV12-4 and TRBJ2-7, with D tentatively TRBD1 (6 bases). Sequences were obtained from blood, either unsorted or a sorted T cell fraction (not recorded which). This receptor was taken from a male donor with ankylosing spondylitis. CDR3 sequence (DNA): TGTGCCAGCAGTCCACAGGGACCCTACGAGCAGTACTTC. Protein: CASSPQGPYEQYF.